This T cell receptor (beta chain) was profiled in a study of blood T cell repertoires in COVID-19. Clones were read by immunoSEQ multiplex PCR, and TCRdb kept only the in-frame ones, dropping some. The sample shows 250,000 to 400,000 clones, around 90% of them seen only once. Participants were aged roughly 18 to 90 years, lived in 20 to 25 US areas, and enrolled virtually. Per the germline V gene, CDR1 is LGHNA and CDR2 is YSLEER. The CDR3 has 13 amino acids. V shed 4 bases and J shed 8 bases, with 14 bases lying between them. This TCR came from a man between 60 and 75 years old who had recovered from COVID-19. The V gene is TRBV4-3, the J gene TRBJ1-2; D is possibly TRBD1 (6 bases). The sample comprised PBMCs or T cells enriched from blood (not recorded which). The CDR3 reads CASSRSGEGGYTF. The DNA of the CDR3 is TGCGCCAGCAGCCGATCAGGGGAGGGCGGCTACACCTTC.